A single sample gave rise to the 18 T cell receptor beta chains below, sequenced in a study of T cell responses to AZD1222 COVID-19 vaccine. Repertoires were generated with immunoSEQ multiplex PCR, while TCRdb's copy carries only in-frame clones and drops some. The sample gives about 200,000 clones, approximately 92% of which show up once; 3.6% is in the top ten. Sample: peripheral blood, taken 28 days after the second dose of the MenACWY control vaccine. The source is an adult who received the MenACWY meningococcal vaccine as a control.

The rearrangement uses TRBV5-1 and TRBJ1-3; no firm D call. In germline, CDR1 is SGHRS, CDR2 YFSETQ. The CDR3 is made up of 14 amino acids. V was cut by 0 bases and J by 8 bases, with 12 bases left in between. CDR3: CASSLGESSHTIYF. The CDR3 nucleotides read TGCGCCAGCAGCTTGGGGGAATCCTCTCACACCATATATTTT.

Here the CDR3 DNA reads TGTGCCAGCAGTTATACAGGGGGCTCCAGTGAAGCTTTCTTT. Protein sequence: CASSYTGGSSEAFF. The V call is TRBV6-5, the J call TRBJ1-1; 9 nucleotides match TRBD1. J lost 7 bases, V lost 3 bases, and 6 bases had no gene match. The germline V gene has CDR1 MNHEY and CDR2 SVGAGI. This CDR3 has 14 amino acids.

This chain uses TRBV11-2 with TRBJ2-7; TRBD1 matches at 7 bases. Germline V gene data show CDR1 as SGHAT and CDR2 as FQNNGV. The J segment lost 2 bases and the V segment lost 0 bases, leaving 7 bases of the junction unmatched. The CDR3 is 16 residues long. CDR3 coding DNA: TGTGCCAGCAGCTTAGATCGGCGGCAGGGGGCCTACGAGCAGTACTTC. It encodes CASSLDRRQGAYEQYF.

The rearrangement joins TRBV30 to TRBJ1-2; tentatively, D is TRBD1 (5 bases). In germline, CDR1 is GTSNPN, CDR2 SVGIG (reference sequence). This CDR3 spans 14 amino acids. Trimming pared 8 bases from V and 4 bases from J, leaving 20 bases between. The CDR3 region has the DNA TGTGCCGGGGGGTCCTTTTGGGACCCCTATGGCTACACCTTC. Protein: CAGGSFWDPYGYTF.

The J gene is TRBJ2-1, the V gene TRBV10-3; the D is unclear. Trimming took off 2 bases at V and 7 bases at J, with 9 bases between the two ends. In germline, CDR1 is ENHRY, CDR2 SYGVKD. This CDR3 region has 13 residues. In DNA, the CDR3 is TGTGCCATCAGTGAGATCTGGGGAAATGAGCAGTTCTTC. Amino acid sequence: CAISEIWGNEQFF.

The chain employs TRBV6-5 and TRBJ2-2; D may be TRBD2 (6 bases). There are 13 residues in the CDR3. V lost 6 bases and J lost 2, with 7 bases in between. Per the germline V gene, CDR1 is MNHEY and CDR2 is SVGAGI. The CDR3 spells CASRAGNTGELFF. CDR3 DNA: TGTGCCAGCAGGGCGGGAAACACCGGGGAGCTGTTTTTT.

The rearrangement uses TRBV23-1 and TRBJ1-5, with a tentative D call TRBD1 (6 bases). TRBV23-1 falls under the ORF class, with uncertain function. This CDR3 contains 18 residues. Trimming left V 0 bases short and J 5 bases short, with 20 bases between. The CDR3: CASSQSIEGKGGDQPQHF. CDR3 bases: TGCGCCAGCAGTCAATCGATAGAGGGGAAGGGGGGTGATCAGCCCCAGCATTTT.

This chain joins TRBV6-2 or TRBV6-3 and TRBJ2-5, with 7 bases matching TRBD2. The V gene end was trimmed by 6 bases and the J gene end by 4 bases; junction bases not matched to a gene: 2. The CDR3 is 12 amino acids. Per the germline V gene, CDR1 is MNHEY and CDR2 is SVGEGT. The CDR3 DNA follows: TGTGCCAGCAGCGGGACTATAGAGACCCAGTACTTC. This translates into CASSGTIETQYF.

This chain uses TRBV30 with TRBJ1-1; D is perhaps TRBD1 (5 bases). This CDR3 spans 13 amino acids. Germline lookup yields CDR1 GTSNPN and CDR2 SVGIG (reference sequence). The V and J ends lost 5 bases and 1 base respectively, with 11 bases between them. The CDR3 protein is CAWVRESNTEAFF. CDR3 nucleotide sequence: TGTGCCTGGGTCAGGGAGTCGAACACTGAAGCTTTCTTT.

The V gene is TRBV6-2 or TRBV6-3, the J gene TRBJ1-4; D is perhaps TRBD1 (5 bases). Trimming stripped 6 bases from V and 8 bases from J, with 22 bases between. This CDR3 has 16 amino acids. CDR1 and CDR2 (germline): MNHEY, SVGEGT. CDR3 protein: CASSQTRRGIQEKLFF. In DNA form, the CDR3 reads TGTGCCAGCAGCCAAACAAGGAGGGGCATTCAGGAAAAACTGTTTTTT.

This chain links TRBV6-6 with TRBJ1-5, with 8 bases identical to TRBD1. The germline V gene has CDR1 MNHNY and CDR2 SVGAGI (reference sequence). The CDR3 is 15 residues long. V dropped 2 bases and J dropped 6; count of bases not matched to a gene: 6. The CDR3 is CASSYATGEGQPQHF. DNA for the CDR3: TGTGCCAGCAGTTACGCGACAGGGGAAGGTCAGCCCCAGCATTTT.

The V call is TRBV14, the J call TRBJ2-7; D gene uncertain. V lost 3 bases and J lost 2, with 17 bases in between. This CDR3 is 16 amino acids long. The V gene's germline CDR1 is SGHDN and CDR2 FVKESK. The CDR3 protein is CASSQGLSRSAYEQYF. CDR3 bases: TGTGCCAGCAGCCAGGGGTTGTCACGGAGTGCCTACGAGCAGTACTTC. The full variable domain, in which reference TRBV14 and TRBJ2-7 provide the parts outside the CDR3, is EAGVTQFPSHSVIEKGQTVTLRCDPISGHDNLYWYRRVMGKEIKFLLHFVKESKQDESGMPNNRFLAERTGGTYSTLKVQPAELEDSGVYFCASSQGLSRSAYEQYFGPGTRLTVT.

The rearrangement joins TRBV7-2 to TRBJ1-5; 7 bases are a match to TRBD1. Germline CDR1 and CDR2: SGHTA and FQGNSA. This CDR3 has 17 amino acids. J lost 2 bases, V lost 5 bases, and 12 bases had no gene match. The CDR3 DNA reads TGTGCCAGCAGCCCAGGGGGGGGGCTTAGTCGCAATCAGCCCCAGCATTTT. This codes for CASSPGGGLSRNQPQHF.

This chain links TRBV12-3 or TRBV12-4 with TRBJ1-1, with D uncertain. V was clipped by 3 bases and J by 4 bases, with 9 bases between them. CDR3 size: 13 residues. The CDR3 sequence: CASSLALGTEAFF. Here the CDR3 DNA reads TGTGCCAGCAGTTTGGCCCTTGGCACTGAAGCTTTCTTT.

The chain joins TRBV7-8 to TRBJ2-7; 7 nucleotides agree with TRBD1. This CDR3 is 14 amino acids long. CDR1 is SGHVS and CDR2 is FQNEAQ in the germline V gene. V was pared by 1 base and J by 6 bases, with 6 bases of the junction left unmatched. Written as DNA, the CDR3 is TGTGCCAGCAGCTTAGAGACAGGGTCTGTCGAGCAGTACTTC. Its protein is CASSLETGSVEQYF.

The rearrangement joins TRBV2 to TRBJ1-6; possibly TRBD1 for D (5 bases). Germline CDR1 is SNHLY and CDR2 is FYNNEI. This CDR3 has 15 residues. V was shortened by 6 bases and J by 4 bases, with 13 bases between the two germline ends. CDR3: CASRGRDVYNSPLHF. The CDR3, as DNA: TGTGCCAGCAGAGGCCGGGACGTATATAATTCACCCCTCCACTTT.

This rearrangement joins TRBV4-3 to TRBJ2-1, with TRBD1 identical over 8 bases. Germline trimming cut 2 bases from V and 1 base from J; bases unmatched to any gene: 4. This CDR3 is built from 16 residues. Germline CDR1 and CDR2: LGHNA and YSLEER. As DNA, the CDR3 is TGCGCCAGCAGCCAAACCGGGACAGGTTCCTACAATGAGCAGTTCTTC. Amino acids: CASSQTGTGSYNEQFF.

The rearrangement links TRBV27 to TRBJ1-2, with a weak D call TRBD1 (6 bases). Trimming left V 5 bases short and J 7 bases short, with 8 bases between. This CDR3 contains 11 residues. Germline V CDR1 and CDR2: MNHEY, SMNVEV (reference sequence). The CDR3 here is CASSGGRGYTF. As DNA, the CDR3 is TGTGCCAGCAGTGGGGGCCGTGGCTACACCTTC.